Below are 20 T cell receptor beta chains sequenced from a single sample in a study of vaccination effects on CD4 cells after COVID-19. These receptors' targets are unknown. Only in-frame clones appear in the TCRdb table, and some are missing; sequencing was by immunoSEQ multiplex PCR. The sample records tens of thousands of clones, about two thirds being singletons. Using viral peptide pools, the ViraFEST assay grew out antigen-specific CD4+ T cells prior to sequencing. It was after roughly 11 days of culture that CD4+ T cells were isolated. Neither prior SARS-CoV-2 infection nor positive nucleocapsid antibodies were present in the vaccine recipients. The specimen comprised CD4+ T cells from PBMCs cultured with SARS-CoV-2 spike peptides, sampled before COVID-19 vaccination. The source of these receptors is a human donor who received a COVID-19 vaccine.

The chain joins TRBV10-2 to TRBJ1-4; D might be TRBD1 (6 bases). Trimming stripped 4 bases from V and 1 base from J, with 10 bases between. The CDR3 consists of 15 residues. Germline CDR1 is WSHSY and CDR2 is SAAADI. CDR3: CASSVHRVTNEKLFF. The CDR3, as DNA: TGCGCCAGCAGTGTCCACAGGGTAACTAATGAAAAACTGTTTTTT.

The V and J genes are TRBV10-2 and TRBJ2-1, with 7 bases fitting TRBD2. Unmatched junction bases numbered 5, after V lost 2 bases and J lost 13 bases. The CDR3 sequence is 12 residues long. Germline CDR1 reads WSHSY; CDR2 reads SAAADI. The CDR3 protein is CASSESGTAQFF. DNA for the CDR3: TGCGCCAGCAGTGAGAGCGGGACGGCCCAGTTCTTC.

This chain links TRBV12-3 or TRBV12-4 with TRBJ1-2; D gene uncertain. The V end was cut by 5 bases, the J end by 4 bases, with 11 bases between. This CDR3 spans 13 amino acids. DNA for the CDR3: TGTGCCAGCAGTCCCAGCAATTCCTATGGCTACACCTTC. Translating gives CASSPSNSYGYTF.

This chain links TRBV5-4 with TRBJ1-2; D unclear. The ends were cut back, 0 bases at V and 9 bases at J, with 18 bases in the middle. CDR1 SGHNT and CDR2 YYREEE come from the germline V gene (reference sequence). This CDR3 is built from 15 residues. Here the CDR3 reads CASSLAGGAVGRYTF. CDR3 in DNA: TGTGCCAGCAGCTTGGCCGGCGGTGCCGTGGGTCGCTACACCTTC.

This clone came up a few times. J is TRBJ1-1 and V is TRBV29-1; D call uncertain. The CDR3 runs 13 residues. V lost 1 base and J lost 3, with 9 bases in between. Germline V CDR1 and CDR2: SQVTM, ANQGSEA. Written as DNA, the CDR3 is TGCAGCGTTGAAGCGGAGGAAGACACTGAAGCTTTCTTT. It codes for CSVEAEEDTEAFF.

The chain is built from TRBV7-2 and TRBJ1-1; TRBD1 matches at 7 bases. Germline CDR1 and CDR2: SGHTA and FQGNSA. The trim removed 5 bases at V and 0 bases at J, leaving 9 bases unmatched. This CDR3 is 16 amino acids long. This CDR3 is CASSAGQPLMNTEAFF. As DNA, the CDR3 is TGTGCCAGCAGCGCGGGACAGCCGCTCATGAACACTGAAGCTTTCTTT.

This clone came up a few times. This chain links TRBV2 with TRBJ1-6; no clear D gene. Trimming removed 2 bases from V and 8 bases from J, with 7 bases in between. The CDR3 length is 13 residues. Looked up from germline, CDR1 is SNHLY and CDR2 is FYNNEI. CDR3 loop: CASSEIEDSPLHF. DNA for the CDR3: TGTGCCAGCAGTGAAATTGAAGATTCACCCCTCCACTTT.

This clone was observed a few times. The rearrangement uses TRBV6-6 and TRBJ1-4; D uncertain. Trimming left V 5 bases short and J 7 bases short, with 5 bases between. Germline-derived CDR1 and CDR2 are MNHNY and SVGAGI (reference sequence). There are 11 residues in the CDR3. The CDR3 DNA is TGTGCCAGCAGTCCGGCTGAAAAACTGTTTTTT. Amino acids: CASSPAEKLFF.

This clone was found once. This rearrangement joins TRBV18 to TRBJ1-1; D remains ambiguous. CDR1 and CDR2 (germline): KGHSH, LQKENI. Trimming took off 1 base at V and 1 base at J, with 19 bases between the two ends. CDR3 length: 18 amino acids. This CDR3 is CASSPLRVGQAENTEAFF. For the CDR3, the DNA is TGTGCCAGCTCACCACTGCGGGTCGGGCAGGCGGAGAACACTGAAGCTTTCTTT.

The CDR3 coding sequence is TGTGCCAGCTCCCAGGGACACGGCTCTGGAAACACCATATATTTT. Translated: CASSQGHGSGNTIYF. The J gene is TRBJ1-3, the V gene TRBV18, with a weak D call TRBD1 (6 bases). Germline assignment: CDR1 KGHSH and CDR2 LQKENI. The V gene lost 6 bases and the J gene lost 0 bases, with 12 bases spanning the gap. CDR3 length equals 15 residues.

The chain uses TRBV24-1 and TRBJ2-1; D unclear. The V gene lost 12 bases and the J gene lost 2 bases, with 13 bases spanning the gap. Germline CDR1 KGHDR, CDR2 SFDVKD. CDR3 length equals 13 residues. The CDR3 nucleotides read TGTGCCTACCCACGAGTCCCCTACAATGAGCAGTTCTTC. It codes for CAYPRVPYNEQFF.

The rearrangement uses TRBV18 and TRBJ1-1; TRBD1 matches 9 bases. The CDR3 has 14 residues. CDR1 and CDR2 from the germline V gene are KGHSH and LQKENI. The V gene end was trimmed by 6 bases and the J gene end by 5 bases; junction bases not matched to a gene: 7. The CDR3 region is CASSEGQGGTEAFF. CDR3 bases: TGTGCCAGCTCCGAGGGACAGGGTGGGACTGAAGCTTTCTTT.

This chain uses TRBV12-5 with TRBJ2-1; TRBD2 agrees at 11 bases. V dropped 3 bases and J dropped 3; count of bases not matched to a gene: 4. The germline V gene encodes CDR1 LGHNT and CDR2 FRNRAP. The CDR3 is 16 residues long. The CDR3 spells CASGLRLAGGYNEQFF. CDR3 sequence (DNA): TGTGCTAGTGGTTTACGGCTAGCGGGAGGCTACAATGAGCAGTTCTTC.

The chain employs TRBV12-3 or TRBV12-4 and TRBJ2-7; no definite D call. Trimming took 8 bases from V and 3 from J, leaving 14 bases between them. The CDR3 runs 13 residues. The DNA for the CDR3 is TGTGCCAGCCAGAAGAATATCCGCTACGAGCAGTACTTC. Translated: CASQKNIRYEQYF.

The CDR3 region is CASSSQGGNQPQHF. The CDR3, as DNA: TGTGCCAGTAGTTCGCAGGGGGGTAATCAGCCCCAGCATTTT. The chain recombines TRBV19 with TRBJ1-5; TRBD1 aligns across 7 bases. This CDR3 spans 14 amino acids. CDR1 LNHDA and CDR2 SQIVND come from the germline V gene (reference sequence). V lost 5 bases and J lost 4; bases outside the gene matches: 5.

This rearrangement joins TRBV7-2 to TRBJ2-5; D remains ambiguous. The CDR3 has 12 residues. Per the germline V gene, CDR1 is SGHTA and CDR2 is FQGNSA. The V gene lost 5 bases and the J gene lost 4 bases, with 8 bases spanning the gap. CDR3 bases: TGTGCCAGCAGCACCGTAGCAGAGACCCAGTACTTC. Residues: CASSTVAETQYF.

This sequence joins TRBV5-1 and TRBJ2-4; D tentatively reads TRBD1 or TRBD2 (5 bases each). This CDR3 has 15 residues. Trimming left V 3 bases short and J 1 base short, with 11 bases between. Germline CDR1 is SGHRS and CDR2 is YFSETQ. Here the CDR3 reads CASSWGGGAKNIQYF. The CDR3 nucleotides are TGCGCCAGCAGCTGGGGCGGCGGGGCCAAAAACATTCAGTACTTC.

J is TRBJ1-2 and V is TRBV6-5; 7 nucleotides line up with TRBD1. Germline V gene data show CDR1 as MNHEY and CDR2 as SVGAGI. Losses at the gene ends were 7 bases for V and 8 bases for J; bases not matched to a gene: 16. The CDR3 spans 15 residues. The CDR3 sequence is CASIAGTARFRGYTF. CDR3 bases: TGTGCCAGCATAGCCGGGACAGCAAGGTTCAGGGGCTACACCTTC.

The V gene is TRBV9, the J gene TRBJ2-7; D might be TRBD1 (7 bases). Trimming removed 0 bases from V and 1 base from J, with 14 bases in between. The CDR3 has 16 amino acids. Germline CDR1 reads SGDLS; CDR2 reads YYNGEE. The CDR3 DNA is TGTGCCAGCAGCGTAGCAGGGCAGGGGGGTTCCTACGAGCAGTACTTC. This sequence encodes CASSVAGQGGSYEQYF.

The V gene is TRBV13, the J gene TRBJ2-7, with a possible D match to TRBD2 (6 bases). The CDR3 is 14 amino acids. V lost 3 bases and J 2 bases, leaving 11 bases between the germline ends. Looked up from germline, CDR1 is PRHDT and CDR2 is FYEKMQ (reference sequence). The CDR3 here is CASSFVGGTYEQYF. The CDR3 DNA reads TGTGCCAGCAGCTTCGTCGGCGGGACCTACGAGCAGTACTTC.